Listed below are T cell receptor beta chains from one sample, sequenced in a study of blood T cell repertoires in COVID-19. Method: immunoSEQ multiplex PCR; TCRdb's copy keeps in-frame clones and lacks some. The profile covers approximately 80,000 clones, with around 88% appearing a single time and under 7.5% taken by the ten largest. The sample was peripheral blood. The receptors derive from a woman of 80 years or more with acute or convalescent COVID-19. Each CDR3 is given with its conserved first and last residue. A D gene is named only where the DNA matches it firmly. Only part of the rows carry a size: once, few, many, or a class if the clone is expanded.

j_call,clone_size,d_call,v_call,cdr3_length,cdr3_aa,cdr3_nt
TRBJ1-2,.,.,TRBV5-6,13,CASSFNSQGGYTF,TGTGCCAGCAGCTTCAACAGCCAGGGGGGCTACACCTTC
TRBJ1-2,.,TRBD1,TRBV6-5,14,CASRPGQGGYGYTF,TGTGCCAGCAGGCCGGGACAGGGAGGCTATGGCTACACCTTC
TRBJ2-3,once,.,TRBV11-1,14,CASTRLKHTDTQYF,TGTGCCAGCACCAGACTCAAGCACACAGATACGCAGTATTTT
TRBJ2-1,.,.,TRBV20-1,11,CSARADNEQFF,TGCAGTGCTAGAGCCGACAATGAGCAGTTCTTC
TRBJ2-7,.,TRBD2,TRBV7-6,13,CASSLLAGDEQYF,TGTGCCAGCAGCTTATTAGCGGGAGACGAGCAGTACTTC
TRBJ2-5,once,TRBD2,TRBV7-2,13,CASSTGTSAYQYF,TGTGCCAGCAGCACCGGGACTAGCGCTTACCAGTACTTC
TRBJ1-1,.,.,TRBV2,14,CASREDSRNQEAFF,TGTGCCAGCAGGGAGGACAGCCGAAACCAGGAAGCTTTCTTT
TRBJ1-5,.,TRBD1,TRBV9,16,CASSAGIGTGNQPQHF,TGTGCCAGCAGCGCGGGAATTGGGACAGGTAATCAGCCCCAGCATTTT
TRBJ2-7,.,TRBD1,TRBV6-2/TRBV6-3,15,CASSFLGTGIYEQYF,TGTGCCAGCAGCTTTTTGGGGACAGGGATTTACGAGCAGTACTTC
TRBJ1-6,.,.,TRBV19,14,CASRGGSRPSPLHF,TGTGCCAGTAGAGGAGGGTCTAGGCCTTCACCCCTCCACTTT